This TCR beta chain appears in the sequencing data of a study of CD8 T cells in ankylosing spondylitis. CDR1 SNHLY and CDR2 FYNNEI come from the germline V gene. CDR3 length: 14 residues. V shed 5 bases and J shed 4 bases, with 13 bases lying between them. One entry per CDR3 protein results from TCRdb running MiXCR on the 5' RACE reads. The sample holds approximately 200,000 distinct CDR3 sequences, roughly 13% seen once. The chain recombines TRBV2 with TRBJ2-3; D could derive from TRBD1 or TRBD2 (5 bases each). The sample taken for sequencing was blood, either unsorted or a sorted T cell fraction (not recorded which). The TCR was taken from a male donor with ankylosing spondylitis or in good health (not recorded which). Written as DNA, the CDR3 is TGTGCCAGCAGTCAGGGAAGTAGCGCAGATACGCAGTATTTT. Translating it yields CASSQGSSADTQYF.